Below, 20 T cell receptor beta chains from the same sample are listed, as sequenced in a study of T cell responses to AZD1222 COVID-19 vaccine. Measured with immunoSEQ multiplex PCR; TCRdb has only the in-frame clones, and not every one. The data contain about 140,000 clones, more than 90% of them singletons. Sequencing used peripheral blood, obtained on day 0 of AZD1222 vaccination. Every receptor here comes from an adult in good health.

The gene calls are TRBV6-8 and TRBJ1-2; D may be TRBD1 (5 bases). CDR1 is MNHGY, CDR2 SAAAGT, per germline. V was cut by 2 bases and J by 1 base, with 11 bases left in between. CDR3 size: 15 residues. CDR3 in amino acids: CASSYRRQSNYGYTF. The CDR3, as DNA: TGTGCCAGCAGTTACCGACGACAGAGTAACTATGGCTACACCTTC.

The CDR3 DNA reads as TGTGCCAGCAGCTTGGAGACAGCCTACGAGCAGTACTTC. As protein: CASSLETAYEQYF. The chain couples TRBV5-8 to TRBJ2-7; maybe TRBD1 (5 bases). Germline V gene sequence: CDR1 SGHTS, CDR2 YDEGEE. V lost 0 bases and J lost 2, with 6 bases in between. The CDR3 is made up of 13 amino acids.

The chain uses TRBV19 and TRBJ2-2; D is unclear. The V gene's germline CDR1 is LNHDA and CDR2 SQIVND (reference sequence). The V end lost 3 bases, the J end lost 4 bases, and 9 bases lay between the germline ends. The CDR3 is 14 amino acids. CDR3: CASSIGQFTGELFF. CDR3 bases: TGTGCCAGTAGTATTGGGCAGTTCACCGGGGAGCTGTTTTTT. Full variable domain (outside the CDR3, taken from reference TRBV19 and TRBJ2-2): DGGITQSPKYLFRKEGQNVTLSCEQNLNHDAMYWYRQDPGQGLRLIYYSQIVNDFQKGDIAEGYSVSREKKESFPLTVTSAQKNPTAFYLCASSIGQFTGELFFGEGSRLTVL.

This rearrangement joins TRBV7-9 to TRBJ1-1; a weak D match, TRBD1 (5 bases). The V end was cut by 5 bases, the J end by 1 base, with 14 bases between. The CDR3 sequence is 15 residues long. Germline CDR1 and CDR2: SEHNR and FQNEAQ (reference sequence). CDR3 sequence (DNA): TGTGCCAGCAGCCCCCGGTTGGGGGAGAACACTGAAGCTTTCTTT. Translation gives CASSPRLGENTEAFF. Complete variable domain (other parts from reference TRBV7-9 and TRBJ1-1): DTGVSQNPRHKITKRGQNVTFRCDPISEHNRLYWYRQTLGQGPEFLTYFQNEAQLEKSRLLSDRFSAERPKGSFSTLEIQRTEQGDSAMYLCASSPRLGENTEAFFGQGTRLTVV.

This chain links TRBV6-5 with TRBJ1-3; the D is unclear. Trimming removed 7 bases at V and 0 bases at J, with 13 bases between. CDR3 length equals 15 residues. The germline V gene has CDR1 MNHEY and CDR2 SVGAGI. The chain's CDR3 is CASTITGSSGNTIYF. In DNA, the CDR3 is TGTGCCAGCACCATTACGGGCAGCTCTGGAAACACCATATATTTT.

The chain combines TRBV19 with TRBJ2-2; 10 nucleotides line up with TRBD2. Trimming removed 4 bases from V and 4 bases from J; junction bases left unmatched: 9. The CDR3 runs to 17 residues. Germline CDR1 LNHDA, CDR2 SQIVND (reference sequence). The CDR3 reads CASSTSKGLARTGELFF. The CDR3 nucleotides are TGTGCCAGTAGTACCTCGAAGGGACTAGCGCGCACCGGGGAGCTGTTTTTT. Supplemented by reference TRBV19 and TRBJ2-2, the full variable domain reads DGGITQSPKYLFRKEGQNVTLSCEQNLNHDAMYWYRQDPGQGLRLIYYSQIVNDFQKGDIAEGYSVSREKKESFPLTVTSAQKNPTAFYLCASSTSKGLARTGELFFGEGSRLTVL.

The chain is built from TRBV18 and TRBJ2-7; D remains ambiguous. CDR3 length: 13 residues. Germline V gives CDR1 KGHSH, CDR2 LQKENI. Trimming took 4 bases from V and 5 from J, leaving 12 bases between them. The CDR3 reads CASSRYEPHEQYF. As DNA, the CDR3 is TGTGCCAGCTCACGATACGAACCCCACGAGCAGTACTTC. Variable domain in full (rest from reference TRBV18 and TRBJ2-7): NAGVMQNPRHLVRRRGQEARLRCSPMKGHSHVYWYRQLPEEGLKFMVYLQKENIIDESGMPKERFSAEFPKEGPSILRIQQVVRGDSAAYFCASSRYEPHEQYFGPGTRLTVT.

The chain is built from TRBV7-9 and TRBJ2-1; D gene unclear. With 5 bases removed from V and 6 bases from J, the gap between germline ends came to 14 bases. CDR1 is SEHNR, CDR2 FQNEAQ, per germline (reference sequence). The CDR3 is 14 residues long. The CDR3 here is CASSQRGAGNEQFF. CDR3 sequence (DNA): TGTGCCAGCAGCCAGCGTGGAGCTGGCAATGAGCAGTTCTTC.

This rearrangement joins TRBV12-5 to TRBJ2-3, with D uncertain. The CDR3 totals 12 residues. The germline V gene encodes CDR1 LGHNT and CDR2 FRNRAP. The V and J ends lost 8 bases and 5 bases respectively, with 11 bases between them. The CDR3 region is CASSMLGDTQYF. CDR3 bases: TGTGCTAGTTCCATGTTGGGAGATACGCAGTATTTT. Filled out from reference TRBV12-5 and TRBJ2-3, the complete variable domain reads DARVTQTPRHKVTEMGQEVTMRCQPILGHNTVFWYRQTMMQGLELLAYFRNRAPLDDSGMPKDRFSAEMPDATLATLKIQPSEPRDSAVYFCASSMLGDTQYFGPGTRLTVL.

The V and J genes are TRBV12-3 or TRBV12-4 and TRBJ2-3; D is unresolved. V lost 2 bases and J 4 bases, leaving 7 bases between the germline ends. The CDR3 covers 13 residues. The CDR3 DNA is TGTGCCAGCAGTTTAAGCGAGGCAGATACGCAGTATTTT. Amino acids: CASSLSEADTQYF.

J is TRBJ2-1 and V is TRBV19; D is perhaps TRBD1 (6 bases). Germline V lookup: CDR1 LNHDA, CDR2 SQIVND (reference sequence). Trimming pared 7 bases from V and 2 bases from J, leaving 18 bases between. This CDR3 is 16 amino acids long. As DNA, the CDR3 is TGTGCCAGTAACCCAACAACAGGGAAGCCCTACAATGAGCAGTTCTTC. Its protein product is CASNPTTGKPYNEQFF.

The gene calls are TRBV4-1 and TRBJ2-1, with TRBD2 identical over 10 bases. Germline CDR1 reads MGHRA; CDR2 reads YSYEKL. The CDR3 totals 18 residues. V shed 1 base, J shed 9 bases, and the junction held 15 bases outside the gene matches. CDR3 bases: TGCGCCAGCAGCCAAGTGTTAGCGGGGGGCGGAGGGGGATTTGAGCAGTTCTTC. This codes for CASSQVLAGGGGGFEQFF.

Comment on this clone: The same CDR3 arises from other DNA sequences in this sample as well. The CDR3 loop reads CASSLDRNTGELFF. The CDR3 region has the DNA TGTGCCAGCAGCTTAGACAGGAACACCGGGGAGCTGTTTTTT. The chain links TRBV11-2 to TRBJ2-2; D ambiguous. The ends were cut back, 0 bases at V and 1 base at J, with 3 bases in the middle. Germline loops: CDR1 SGHAT, CDR2 FQNNGV. The length of the CDR3 is 14 residues.

The chain has TRBV19 and TRBJ1-1; 7 positions agree with TRBD1. The CDR3 totals 14 residues. The V gene's germline CDR1 is LNHDA and CDR2 SQIVND (reference sequence). Trimming at V came to 7 bases and at J to 2 bases, leaving 7 bases not matched to a gene. CDR3 nucleotide sequence: TGTGCCAGTACGAGACAGGGACTTAACACTGAAGCTTTCTTT. Encoded protein: CASTRQGLNTEAFF. Full variable domain (missing parts from reference TRBV19 and TRBJ1-1): DGGITQSPKYLFRKEGQNVTLSCEQNLNHDAMYWYRQDPGQGLRLIYYSQIVNDFQKGDIAEGYSVSREKKESFPLTVTSAQKNPTAFYLCASTRQGLNTEAFFGQGTRLTVV.

The chain couples TRBV18 to TRBJ2-1; 7 bases agree with TRBD2. The germline V gene encodes CDR1 KGHSH and CDR2 LQKENI. V trimming: 2 bases; J trimming: 2 bases; junction bases outside the gene matches: 6. This CDR3 region has 16 residues. CDR3 DNA sequence: TGTGCCAGCTCACCAAGACGCGGACTAGCCTACAATGAGCAGTTCTTC. Protein sequence: CASSPRRGLAYNEQFF.

This rearrangement joins TRBV4-1 to TRBJ2-1; D remains ambiguous. Germline CDR1 reads MGHRA; CDR2 reads YSYEKL. Trimming removed 3 bases at V and 5 bases at J, with 14 bases between. This CDR3 region has 15 residues. CDR3 DNA: TGCGCCAGCAGCCAGCCGTCATACCCCCACAATGAGCAGTTCTTC. Amino acid sequence: CASSQPSYPHNEQFF.

The V call is TRBV28, the J call TRBJ1-6; D remains unclear. CDR1 and CDR2 (germline): MDHEN, SYDVKM. This CDR3 is 12 amino acids long. The germline V and J ends were trimmed by 3 bases and 6 bases, with 3 bases remaining between them. CDR3: CASSFINSPLHF. CDR3 DNA: TGTGCCAGCAGTTTTATTAATTCACCCCTCCACTTT.

Written as DNA, the CDR3 is TGCAGTGCGTCAGACAGCTCTGAAGCTTTCTTT. Its translation: CSASDSSEAFF. The chain carries TRBV20-1 and TRBJ1-1; D perhaps matches TRBD1 (5 bases). The germline V and J ends were trimmed by 6 bases and 6 bases, with 11 bases remaining between them. The CDR3 totals 11 residues. Germline CDR1 is DFQATT and CDR2 is SNEGSKA (reference sequence).

The chain recombines TRBV28 with TRBJ1-1, with D unresolved. CDR3 length equals 14 residues. Trimming left V 3 bases short and J 7 bases short, with 15 bases between. CDR1 is MDHEN, CDR2 SYDVKM, per germline. The CDR3 protein is CASSFNFKPFEAFF. CDR3 sequence (DNA): TGTGCCAGCAGTTTCAACTTTAAGCCGTTTGAAGCTTTCTTT.

The rearrangement joins TRBV5-1 to TRBJ2-3, with TRBD2 matching over 9 bases. The junction had 6 bases not matched to a gene; V was cut back by 1 base and J by 0 bases. CDR1 and CDR2 from the germline V gene are SGHRS and YFSETQ. This CDR3 spans 17 amino acids. CDR3 residues: CASSLRGLAGSTDTQYF. CDR3 in DNA: TGCGCCAGCAGCTTGAGGGGCCTAGCGGGGAGCACAGATACGCAGTATTTT.